This TCR beta chain was captured in a study of cytomegalovirus exposure and HLA in healthy donors (dated by TCRdb to 2017 to 2019). As for the study more broadly: An earlier analysis of some 600 of the donors reported 276 Gb of sequence data and around 110 million unique TCR beta sequences obtained from about 170 million T cells. An early release that covered about 600 HLA-typed donors contained 300 to 350 gigabases of sequencing data and 75 million to 100 million unique TCR sequences. Among the roughly 400 genotyped donors, more than 70% belonged to the genetic ancestry cluster associated with self-reported Caucasian donors. The study was designed to test whether signatures of past pathogen exposure could be identified by cataloging public T cell receptors. The T cell repertoires of around 730 subjects were profiled by immunosequencing and related to cytomegalovirus serostatus. A separate validation cohort of roughly 130 different subjects was used in addition to the roughly 670-subject first cohort. The study combined high-throughput TCR immunosequencing, statistical association of individual TCRs with disease status, and machine learning to predict cytomegalovirus infection status. A later analysis re-analyzed previously published TCR beta repertoires from roughly 630 donors and added high-resolution HLA genotyping to study TCR occurrence patterns. Rather than using new phenotypic data, the later analysis identified candidate immune exposures from TCR beta sequences and from how often those sequences occurred across donors. An earlier analysis of fewer than 700 of the donors applied high-throughput TCR beta sequencing to assess whether each TCR beta V gene segment acted as functional or pseudogenic. Donor age, sex, ethnicity and CMV serostatus were compiled together with the repertoire data. A later genetic analysis took genome-wide SNP genotypes for about three fifths of the roughly 700 donors and used that subset as a discovery cohort. Every discovery cohort repertoire had been produced on one sequencing platform. Both class I and class II loci were covered by HLA typing, at four-digit resolution. Typing coverage differed by locus: A, B, C, DRB1 and DQB1 were typed in about 629-640 donors, DQA1 in about 500, DPA1 in around 600, and DPB1 in around 490. Four to six DR-DQ haplotypes were handled as single units for association and clustering, since linkage in the cohort was strong. On average, about 200,000 unique TCR beta nucleotide sequences were sequenced per donor among about 400 genotyped donors of the cohort, with about 19% of those sequences being non-productive. Broader findings and caveats from the paper: Most CMV-associated TCR beta chains appeared to be HLA-restricted in a later analysis, and the HLA associations seemed to be driven largely by CMV exposure. Several of the top co-occurrence clusters appeared to be linked to parvovirus B19, influenza, CMV and Epstein-Barr virus, according to a later analysis. Broadly in line with IMGT annotations, most TCR beta V segments showed up in productive rearrangements about 87% or about 30% of the time in an earlier analysis of several hundred of the donors. A cluster of highly shared sequence variants was judged likely to be a technical artifact of the sequencing pipeline. In a later analysis, over 15,000 TCR beta sequences were associated with specific HLA alleles at a false discovery rate of 0.05. The cohort was sequenced for TCR beta chains only, and without alpha or paired-chain data the features that could be detected were limited. Linkage disequilibrium might explain the correlated functional status among segregating V segments, but an unknown experimental factor could not be ruled out. HLA typing was unavailable for some donors at each locus, so association tests used only the typed subset. According to a later genetic analysis, donors in an Asian-associated ancestry cluster had fewer N-insertions in productive TCRs than the approximately 700-donor mean. Presence/absence analyses assumed roughly uniform sequencing depth across donors, an assumption that may not hold. A total of roughly 160 TCR beta chains were listed by the study as associated with cytomegalovirus. Most TCR sequences were seen in very few donors, while some public TCRs were found in many individuals. Because counts were too low, around 17 rarely observed V segments, including chromosome 9 orphons, were left out of the earlier analysis of 587 of the donors. In vitro tests confirmed that a few of the cytomegalovirus-associated TCR beta chains recognize cytomegalovirus antigens. According to a later analysis, TCR association rates differed among HLA loci, with DRB1 alleles showing the most associated TCRs and HLA-C alleles showing the fewest. For the cohort, immune exposure information was limited to CMV serostatus. The classifier was reported to diagnose cytomegalovirus status with high specificity and sensitivity in both the original and validation cohorts. V-gene and J-gene trimming of TCR beta chains was associated with a missense DCLRE1C variant in a later genetic analysis, and the association was replicated in an independent cohort. Strong co-occurrence of HLA alleles, especially DR and DQ, made assigning TCR associations to individual alleles difficult. Some IMGT-functional V segments, including TRBV6-2 and TRBV6-3, could not be told apart with the 87-base-pair reads, so those segments were excluded. A further reported finding was that TCR beta sequences accurately predicted the HLA-A and HLA-B alleles for most subjects in the first cohort. The authors suggested that the approach could potentially be generalized to other disease states and immunological phenotypes. In a later analysis, HLA-associated TCR beta chains were found to be more clonally expanded and to have lower generation probabilities than equally common non-associated chains.

The cohort consisted of some 730 healthy bone marrow donors. At the time of sampling, every cohort member was nominally healthy, though immune exposures that went unrecorded were likely present. The donor was CMV seropositive and belonged to the group of about 290 seropositive cohort members. A peripheral blood sample was collected from each donor, and TCR beta sequencing was performed on peripheral blood mononuclear cells. The Qiagen DNeasy Blood Extraction Kit was used to extract genomic DNA from the blood cell samples. Library construction relied on the immunoSEQ multiplex PCR assay. For the multiplex PCR, a mixture combining 60 forward primers for TCR Vbeta segments and 13 reverse primers for TCR Jbeta segments was used. The CDR3 region of rearranged TCR beta genes was amplified from genomic DNA with a multiplex PCR assay. On the Illumina HiSeq System, the amplified TCR beta libraries were sequenced as 87-base-pair reads. The paper's processing steps were these. A later analysis tallied 75 million to 85 million unique TCR beta chains across the 640 or so repertoires, and around 12 million of those chains were shared by two or more donors. To remove PCR and sequencing errors, raw reads were error-corrected and collapsed into unique sequences using a nearest-neighbor algorithm that merged closely related sequences. To assign V, D and J gene segments, CDR3 sequences were aligned to IMGT reference sequences. For a sequence to be retained, a match of at least six nucleotides was required to both a V gene segment and a J gene segment. Rearrangements were called productive when the CDR3 lacked stop codons and stayed in frame with V and J; all others were non-productive. Following IMGT convention, CDR3 was defined as the stretch from the second conserved V-encoded cysteine up to the conserved J-encoded phenylalanine. In an earlier analysis of roughly 610 of the donors, sequences lacking an unambiguous match to a single V gene segment were excluded. In an earlier analysis of 587 of the donors, V segments were called functional above 56.7% productive rearrangements and were called segregating when the between-donor standard deviation exceeded 5%. A statistical classification framework was developed to diagnose cytomegalovirus status using the catalog of TCR beta chain sequences. A later analysis assigned V and J genes by comparing TCR nucleotide sequences with IMGT/GENE-DB human TR gene sequences. The TCRdist pipeline was used in a later analysis to assign CDR3 sequences and most-parsimonious VDJ recombination scenarios. In a later analysis, every TCR beta chain was defined by the combination of its CDR3 amino acid sequence and its V-gene family, and reads without a unique V-gene family were dropped. As a way to deal with suspected cross-contamination and a sequencing artifact, a later analysis dropped 450 to 700 nucleotide sequences that were highly shared and had low generation probability. In a later analysis, a clonal expansion index for each public chain was calculated from normalized within-repertoire ranks of inferred template counts. In a later analysis, generation probabilities were computed using a VDJ recombination model fitted to out-of-frame rearrangements, and the results were checked against IGoR. In a later analysis, hypergeometric tests were used to score TCR-TCR, TCR-HLA and TCR-CMV co-occurrence, with a repertoire-size bias correction applied to TCR pairs. To estimate false discovery rates, a later analysis permuted the HLA or CMV assignments 20 times. In a later analysis, co-occurring TCRs were grouped with DBSCAN, and TCRdist sequence similarity was added when clustering was performed within HLA-allele-positive subsets. Co-occurrence clustering excluded repertoires with fewer than 30,000 or more than 120,000 public chains, plus five with anomalous nucleotide sharing. TCRdb retrieved this table from immuneACCESS and kept in-frame rearrangements only. Not all clones are present; in checked studies, unresolved V genes account for under half, and no reason is known for the remainder. V, J and clone size reflect that table, while D and trimming were determined from the DNA. The sample data list about 130,000 clones, and 84% of these were observed just once. The top ten clonotypes cover about 3% of the sample.

On this clone: This clone's antigen is unknown. No base quality information exists; no much larger clone differs at one position.

Via the germline V gene, CDR1 is MGHRA and CDR2 YSYEKL. The CDR3 has 14 amino acids, counting the end cysteine and phenylalanine. The read is trimmed to its CDR3 DNA, 42 bases read in frame from base 1. Trimming removed 3 bases from V and 7 bases from J, leaving 12 bases between the germline ends. The chain links TRBV4-1 with TRBJ2-2, with the D gene call left open. The sequence was obtained from a woman between 18 and 29 years old in good health and CMV-seropositive. Sequencing was done on a sample of PBMCs. CDR3 sequence: CASSQITSGGELFF. The sequenced DNA: TGCGCCAGCAGCCAGATAACCTCGGGCGGGGAGCTGTTTTTT.